The rows below give T cell receptor beta chains drawn from one sample of a study of graft-versus-host responses after intestinal transplantation. These receptors have no identified antigens. TCRdb's table, derived via immunoSEQ multiplex PCR, lists solely in-frame clones and lacks some. The table lists about 110,000 clones, roughly 87% of them singletons, with about 0.7% in the top ten. This sample comprised unstimulated CD4+ T cells sorted from spleen or lymph node cells, obtained before transplant. These receptors all come from a human donor who was the organ donor for an intestinal transplant. The CDR3 runs from the conserved cysteine through the conserved F or W. Each record gives: clone size, D gene, V gene, J gene, CDR3 protein, CDR3 DNA. D genes are given only for firm matches. Clone size is not always given. Where it is, it says once, few, many or a class for expanded clones.

.	.	TRBV29-1	TRBJ1-4	CSVGGPDEKLFF	TGCAGCGTTGGTGGACCGGATGAAAAACTGTTTTTT
.	.	TRBV7-3	TRBJ2-5	CASSLGYQETQYF	TGTGCCAGCAGCTTAGGCTACCAAGAGACCCAGTACTTC
.	.	TRBV7-9	TRBJ1-1	CASSFPQNTEAFF	TGTGCCAGCAGCTTCCCTCAAAACACTGAAGCTTTCTTT
.	TRBD1	TRBV7-2	TRBJ1-1	CASSGQGAGAEAFF	TGTGCCAGCAGTGGGCAGGGGGCGGGGGCTGAAGCTTTCTTT
.	.	TRBV19	TRBJ1-2	CASSMSRTVYGYTF	TGTGCCAGTAGTATGTCCCGGACGGTGTATGGCTACACCTTC
.	.	TRBV30	TRBJ2-7	CAWSRDTPYEQYF	TGTGCCTGGAGCCGGGACACCCCCTACGAGCAGTACTTC
few	.	TRBV5-1	TRBJ2-1	CASSLLTTNEQFF	TGCGCCAGCAGCTTGCTGACTACCAATGAGCAGTTCTTC
.	.	TRBV6-5	TRBJ2-3	CASSYSSGLTDTQYF	TGTGCCAGCAGTTACTCCTCGGGGCTCACAGATACGCAGTATTTT
.	.	TRBV7-9	TRBJ1-4	CASSSLGDGFEKLFF	TGTGCCAGCAGCTCCCTCGGGGACGGCTTTGAAAAACTGTTTTTT
.	.	TRBV18	TRBJ2-3	CASSLLPSDSGTDTQYF	TGTGCCAGCTCACTCCTACCTAGCGATTCAGGCACAGATACGCAGTATTTT
once	.	TRBV19	TRBJ2-5	CASRQGGETQYF	TGTGCCAGTAGGCAGGGGGGAGAGACCCAGTACTTC
.	TRBD1	TRBV9	TRBJ1-2	CASSYDRVGGYTF	TGTGCCAGCAGCTACGACAGGGTAGGTGGCTACACCTTC
.	.	TRBV7-2	TRBJ1-1	CASSWGMNTEAFF	TGTGCCAGCAGCTGGGGTATGAACACTGAAGCTTTCTTT
once	.	TRBV16	TRBJ2-7	CASSQSRPAYEQYF	TGTGCCAGCAGCCAATCGCGGCCAGCCTACGAGCAGTACTTC
.	.	TRBV18	TRBJ2-7	CASSGTDTAYEQYF	TGTGCCAGCTCTGGGACCGACACTGCCTACGAGCAGTACTTC
.	TRBD1	TRBV5-1	TRBJ2-2	CASSSHRDSNTGELFF	TGCGCCAGCAGCTCCCACCGGGACAGCAACACCGGGGAGCTGTTTTTT
.	.	TRBV30	TRBJ2-3	CAWRNRRSADTQYF	TGTGCCTGGAGAAACCGCAGGAGCGCAGATACGCAGTATTTT
once	TRBD2	TRBV9	TRBJ2-1	CASSERAGSSYNEQFF	TGTGCCAGCAGCGAGAGAGCGGGGAGCTCCTACAATGAGCAGTTCTTC
.	TRBD1	TRBV6-1	TRBJ2-4	CASSADRVTAKNIQYF	TGTGCCAGCAGTGCTGACAGGGTTACAGCCAAAAACATTCAGTACTTC
.	.	TRBV7-9	TRBJ1-1	CASLLRGANTEAFF	TGTGCCAGCCTTCTGAGGGGGGCGAACACTGAAGCTTTCTTT
.	.	TRBV7-9	TRBJ2-1	CASSPFIGEGEQFF	TGTGCCAGCAGCCCCTTTATTGGGGAAGGTGAGCAGTTCTTC
few	.	TRBV5-6	TRBJ1-4	CASSLVSFDEKLFF	TGTGCCAGCAGCTTGGTCAGCTTCGATGAAAAACTGTTTTTT
.	TRBD1	TRBV6-1	TRBJ2-7	CASSPTGGLNEQYF	TGTGCCAGCAGCCCGACAGGGGGTTTGAACGAGCAGTACTTC
.	.	TRBV10-3	TRBJ1-4	CAISESSGGLNEKLFF	TGTGCCATCAGTGAGTCGTCCGGGGGGCTTAATGAAAAACTGTTTTTT
.	.	TRBV27	TRBJ1-1	CASRIRRMNTEAFF	TGTGCCAGCAGAATCCGGCGGATGAACACTGAAGCTTTCTTT
.	.	TRBV14	TRBJ1-4	CASSRLSGPGREKLFF	.
.	TRBD1	TRBV29-1	TRBJ2-1	CSASGTDNEQFF	TGCAGCGCCAGTGGGACAGACAATGAGCAGTTCTTC
.	.	TRBV7-2	TRBJ1-4	CASSPGESVANEKLFF	TGTGCCAGCAGCCCCGGGGAGAGCGTAGCTAATGAAAAACTGTTTTTT
.	TRBD1	TRBV6-1	TRBJ2-7	CASRIKTGAYEQYF	TGTGCCAGCAGGATTAAGACAGGGGCCTACGAGCAGTACTTC
.	TRBD2	TRBV30	TRBJ2-5	CASSAGGGRETQYF	TGTGCCTCCAGCGCGGGGGGCGGGCGAGAGACCCAGTACTTC
.	.	TRBV6-5	TRBJ1-6	CASLRGAPANSPLHF	TGTGCCAGCCTAAGGGGGGCCCCCGCTAATTCACCCCTCCACTTT
few	.	TRBV11-3	TRBJ1-3	CASSTRTGNTIYF	TGTGCCAGCAGCACCCGGACGGGAAACACCATATATTTT
.	TRBD1	TRBV6-6	TRBJ1-2	CASSFTGGGGYGYTF	TGTGCCAGCAGTTTCACAGGGGGCGGAGGGTATGGCTACACCTTC
.	.	TRBV19	TRBJ1-5	CASSYGLNQPQHF	TGTGCCAGTAGTTACGGGCTCAATCAGCCCCAGCATTTT
.	.	TRBV11-2	TRBJ1-1	CASSRTTGSRTEAFF	TGTGCCAGCAGCCGCACGACAGGCAGTAGAACTGAAGCTTTCTTT
.	.	TRBV2	TRBJ1-1	CASSDSLNTEAFF	TGTGCCAGCAGTGATTCGCTGAACACTGAAGCTTTCTTT
once	.	TRBV7-2	TRBJ2-7	CASSPYLTGKKAYEQYF	TGTGCCAGCAGCCCATACCTTACAGGGAAGAAGGCCTACGAGCAGTACTTC
.	TRBD2	TRBV19	TRBJ2-5	CASSPGTSGGYQETQYF	TGTGCCAGTAGTCCCGGGACTAGCGGGGGGTACCAAGAGACCCAGTACTTC
.	TRBD1	TRBV9	TRBJ2-7	CASSVGQGRSYEQYF	TGTGCCAGCAGCGTAGGACAGGGGAGGTCCTACGAGCAGTACTTC
.	.	TRBV7-2	TRBJ2-7	CASSSYYPGEQYF	TGTGCCAGCAGCTCGTACTACCCCGGAGAGCAGTACTTC
.	.	TRBV5-3	TRBJ1-4	CARSLNQYTDEKLFF	TGTGCCAGAAGCTTGAATCAATACACGGACGAAAAACTGTTTTTT
.	.	TRBV6-8	TRBJ2-7	CASRRDSNYEQYF	TGTGCCAGCAGGCGGGACAGCAACTACGAGCAGTACTTC
.	TRBD1	TRBV27	TRBJ2-2	CASSLFRDRGSLFF	TGTGCCAGCAGTTTATTCCGGGACAGAGGGTCGCTGTTTTTT
.	TRBD2	TRBV6-5	TRBJ2-7	CASSYSTGGENEQYF	TGTGCCAGCAGTTACTCGACGGGAGGGGAGAACGAGCAGTACTTC
once	.	TRBV10-3	TRBJ1-2	CAISPSGLAYGYTF	TGTGCCATCAGCCCATCAGGGCTGGCCTATGGCTACACCTTC
.	.	TRBV2	TRBJ2-6	CASRPVSGANVLTF	TGTGCCAGCAGGCCGGTATCTGGGGCCAACGTCCTGACTTTC
.	.	TRBV10-1	TRBJ1-2	CASTSGESKDYGYTF	TGCGCCAGCACCTCCGGGGAGTCGAAGGACTATGGCTACACCTTC
.	.	TRBV29-1	TRBJ2-6	CSVKSGANVLTF	TGCAGCGTGAAATCTGGGGCCAACGTCCTGACTTTC
.	.	TRBV4-2	TRBJ2-3	CASSQGPGVSTDTQYF	TGTGCCAGCAGCCAAGGTCCGGGGGTAAGCACAGATACGCAGTATTTT
.	TRBD1	TRBV5-1	TRBJ1-1	CASSGGQGAYTEAFF	TGCGCCAGCAGCGGGGGACAGGGGGCTTACACTGAAGCTTTCTTT
.	.	TRBV10-3	TRBJ2-3	CAASGAASTDTQYF	TGTGCCGCCTCGGGGGCGGCAAGCACAGATACGCAGTATTTT
.	.	TRBV19	TRBJ1-5	CASKGQNQPQHF	TGTGCCAGTAAAGGCCAAAATCAGCCCCAGCATTTT
.	.	TRBV6-4	TRBJ1-4	CASSDSEVTLFF	TGTGCCAGCAGTGACTCGGAGGTTACACTGTTTTTT
.	TRBD1	TRBV19	TRBJ2-3	CASSRTGGTDTQYF	TGTGCCAGTAGTAGGACAGGGGGTACAGATACGCAGTATTTT
.	.	TRBV6-5	TRBJ1-1	CASSYGGVNTEAFF	TGTGCCAGCAGTTACGGGGGCGTGAACACTGAAGCTTTCTTT